The 31 T cell receptor beta chains reported below all come from one sample, sequenced in a study of T-cell reconstitution after alpha-beta-depleted transplantation in children (dated by TCRdb to the mid-2010s). Libraries came from PCR. Sequencing was performed on an Illumina HiSeq 2500. TCR libraries were prepared with molecular barcoding, using unique molecular identifiers to normalize TCRbeta repertoire quantification. The public reads were quality trimmed at Q25 with fastp and then assembled into clones with MiXCR by TCRdb, keeping productive beta chains. Merged by CDR3 protein, the rows form single entries marked with the most common genes and DNA. This sample is represented by 400,000 to 550,000 distinct CDR3 sequences; over 9.5% of them were singletons. The top ten clonotypes cover roughly 2% of the sample. The treatment or condition label of this sample denotes: allogeneic hematopoietic cell transplantation with graft depleted of TCRalphabeta T cells and CD19 B cells.

Source: PBMCs, taken before TCRalphabeta/CD19-depleted stem cell transplant. The receptors come from a child aged 2-15 years with inherited bone marrow failure, due to receive a stem cell transplant.

This clonotype appeared many times. The chain couples TRBV11-2 to TRBJ2-5; D call uncertain. V shed 1 base and J shed 6 bases, with 6 bases lying between them. The CDR3 covers 12 residues. Germline lookup yields CDR1 SGHAT and CDR2 FQNNGV. CDR3: CASSLAEKTQYF. CDR3 nucleotide sequence: TGTGCCAGCAGCTTAGCGGAAAAGACCCAGTACTTC.

There are many counts of this clonotype. The gene calls are TRBV4-3 and TRBJ1-2; unclear D gene. The CDR3 has 17 residues. From germline, CDR1 is LGHNA and CDR2 YSLEER. Trimming removed 0 bases from V and 4 bases from J, with 18 bases in between. This chain's CDR3 is CASSQDLGGALSYGYTF. The CDR3 DNA is TGCGCCAGCAGCCAAGATCTAGGAGGCGCCCTCTCCTATGGCTACACCTTC.

This chain connects TRBV29-1 to TRBJ2-7; D is possibly TRBD2 (5 bases). Trimming pared 5 bases from V and 1 base from J, leaving 15 bases between. Germline V gene sequence: CDR1 SQVTM, CDR2 ANQGSEA. This CDR3 spans 14 amino acids. CDR3 amino acids: CSVSGIQPSYEQYF. As DNA, the CDR3 is TGCAGCGTTTCCGGGATCCAACCGTCCTACGAGCAGTACTTC.

This clonotype came up many times. The rearrangement links TRBV30 to TRBJ2-7; the D is unclear. V lost 1 base and J 2 bases, leaving 18 bases between the germline ends. CDR1 and CDR2 from the germline V gene are GTSNPN and SVGIG (reference sequence). There are 16 residues in the CDR3. This CDR3 reads CAWSGGWTPVTYEQYF. CDR3 bases: TGTGCCTGGAGTGGGGGATGGACGCCCGTTACCTACGAGCAGTACTTC.

V gene TRBV30 combines with J gene TRBJ1-1; D gene unclear. Trimming removed 4 bases at V and 10 bases at J, with 16 bases between. The CDR3 has 12 amino acids. Germline CDR1 reads GTSNPN; CDR2 reads SVGIG (reference sequence). The CDR3 nucleotides are TGTGCCTGGACCCCCCTTGGGGATGGAGCTTTCTTT. It is translated as CAWTPLGDGAFF.

In its sample, this clonotype was seen many times. This chain uses TRBV28 with TRBJ1-2; D remains unclear. V lost 5 bases, J lost 4 bases, and 17 bases lay in between. The CDR3 covers 15 residues. The germline V gene has CDR1 MDHEN and CDR2 SYDVKM. DNA for the CDR3: TGTGCCAGCAGTCCCGCGGGAGCCGACTCCTATGGCTACACCTTC. Translation gives CASSPAGADSYGYTF.

This clonotype was detected ten times or more. The chain is built from TRBV7-9 and TRBJ1-2; 8 bases match TRBD1. The CDR3 has 16 residues. The germline CDR1 and CDR2 sequences are SEHNR and FQNEAQ (reference sequence). V lost 3 bases to trimming and J lost 8 bases; unmatched junction nucleotides: 14. The CDR3 reads CASSFLDREREDGYTF. For the CDR3, the DNA is TGTGCCAGCAGCTTCCTGGACAGGGAAAGGGAGGACGGCTACACCTTC.

This clonotype was counted many times. The gene calls are TRBV4-3 and TRBJ2-7; 7 nucleotides line up with TRBD2. With 4 bases clipped from V and 0 bases from J, the junction kept 0 bases outside the gene matches. Germline values: CDR1 LGHNA, CDR2 YSLEER. The CDR3 has 13 amino acids. The CDR3 protein is CASSREGSYEQYF. The CDR3 region has the DNA TGCGCCAGCAGCCGGGAGGGCTCCTACGAGCAGTACTTC.

This clonotype was observed at least ten times. The gene calls are TRBV7-9 and TRBJ1-1; D unclear. Trimming stripped 8 bases from V and 3 bases from J, with 7 bases between. CDR1 SEHNR and CDR2 FQNEAQ come from the germline V gene (reference sequence). This CDR3 comprises 11 residues. The CDR3 region has the DNA TGTGCCAGCTCTTGGGACACTGAAGCTTTCTTT. The encoded protein is CASSWDTEAFF.

This clonotype was recorded a few times. V gene TRBV3-1 combines with J gene TRBJ2-7, with D possibly being TRBD2 (8 bases). The germline V and J ends were trimmed by 3 bases and 0 bases, with 18 bases remaining between them. The CDR3 sequence is 17 residues long. CDR1 and CDR2 (germline): LGHDT, YNNKEL (reference sequence). The CDR3 here is CASSHVNSGDSSYEQYF. The CDR3 DNA is TGTGCCAGCAGCCATGTAAATAGCGGGGACAGCTCCTACGAGCAGTACTTC.

This clonotype was seen a handful of times. The chain recombines TRBV4-1 with TRBJ1-2, with TRBD1 as a possible D gene (6 bases). CDR1 is MGHRA and CDR2 is YSYEKL in the germline V gene. Trimming left V 4 bases short and J 8 bases short, with 17 bases between. This CDR3 contains 14 residues. CDR3 sequence: CASSPLPGARGYTF. The CDR3 DNA reads TGCGCCAGCAGCCCTCTGCCGGGGGCGCGGGGCTACACCTTC.

The rearrangement uses TRBV7-2 and TRBJ2-6; tentatively, D is TRBD1 (5 bases). Per germline, CDR1 SGHTA and CDR2 FQGNSA. Trimming pared 3 bases from V and 4 bases from J, leaving 10 bases between. This CDR3 contains 15 residues. Written as DNA, the CDR3 is TGTGCCAGCAGCTTCCAGGGCTCCGGGGCCAACGTCCTGACTTTC. As protein: CASSFQGSGANVLTF.

Ten or more counts support this clonotype. This chain links TRBV7-2 with TRBJ2-1; D call uncertain. CDR1 SGHTA and CDR2 FQGNSA come from the germline V gene. The CDR3 runs to 13 residues. The germline V and J ends were trimmed by 5 bases and 3 bases, with 8 bases remaining between them. The CDR3 nucleotides are TGTGCCAGCAGCGCCCCTTACTACAATGAGCAGTTCTTC. It is translated as CASSAPYYNEQFF.

CDR3 DNA sequence: TGTGCCACCCGAACAACAGGGGGTAACTATGGCTACACCTTC. It is translated as CATRTTGGNYGYTF. The chain employs TRBV6-2 or TRBV6-3 and TRBJ1-2, with 8 bases fitting TRBD1. V lost 10 bases to trimming and J lost 1 base; unmatched junction nucleotides: 8. The CDR3 covers 14 residues. Germline V gives CDR1 MNHEY, CDR2 SVGEGT.

This clonotype was seen more than once but under ten times. The chain employs TRBV20-1 and TRBJ2-1, with a tentative D call TRBD2 (6 bases). Per the germline V gene, CDR1 is DFQATT and CDR2 is SNEGSKA (reference sequence). CDR3 length equals 16 residues. Trimming took off 2 bases at V and 0 bases at J, with 14 bases between the two ends. CDR3 amino acids: CSARKNLAISYNEQFF. The CDR3 DNA follows: TGCAGTGCTAGAAAAAATCTAGCGATCTCCTACAATGAGCAGTTCTTC.

J is TRBJ2-1 and V is TRBV7-9; 9 bases are shared with TRBD2. There are 15 residues in the CDR3. V lost 1 base to trimming and J lost 8 bases; unmatched junction nucleotides: 6. Germline V gene data show CDR1 as SEHNR and CDR2 as FQNEAQ (reference sequence). The chain's CDR3 is CASSLVGGLAHEQFF. The CDR3, as DNA: TGTGCCAGCAGCTTAGTAGGGGGACTAGCTCATGAGCAGTTCTTC.

At least ten counts were recorded for this clonotype. This chain uses TRBV6-5 with TRBJ2-7; D gene ambiguous. Trimming pared 6 bases from V and 0 bases from J, leaving 9 bases between. CDR3 size: 13 residues. The germline CDR1 and CDR2 sequences are MNHEY and SVGAGI. The CDR3 bases are TGTGCCAGCAGCGGACCGAACTCCTACGAGCAGTACTTC. It codes for CASSGPNSYEQYF.

For this clonotype: A read error may produce the germline difference seen at one junction end. The chain employs TRBV4-1 and TRBJ1-1; TRBD1 agrees at 7 bases. The CDR3 runs 15 residues. CDR1 and CDR2 (germline): MGHRA, YSYEKL. The CDR3 region is CSSSQVTGPNTEAFF. CDR3 nucleotides: TGCTCCAGCAGCCAAGTGACAGGGCCGAACACTGAAGCTTTCTTT.

There are many counts of this clonotype. The chain couples TRBV27 to TRBJ2-1; 7 bases line up with TRBD2. Germline assignment: CDR1 MNHEY and CDR2 SMNVEV (reference sequence). The trim removed 3 bases at V and 8 bases at J, leaving 7 bases unmatched. This CDR3 comprises 14 residues. CDR3 in amino acids: CASSFGGSIYEQFF. CDR3 nucleotides: TGTGCCAGCAGTTTCGGGGGGTCTATCTATGAGCAGTTCTTC.

This clonotype appeared a few times. The junction departs from germline at one end; a sequencing error may be responsible. The rearrangement joins TRBV12-3 or TRBV12-4 to TRBJ2-7; tentatively, D is TRBD1 (6 bases). This CDR3 has 19 residues. In DNA, the CDR3 is TGTGCCAGCTGTTTAGGTACAGGGTCGGGTTCCGGCCTACCCTACGAGCAGTACTTC. Translating it yields CASCLGTGSGSGLPYEQYF.

This clonotype appeared many times. The chain combines TRBV19 with TRBJ2-1; 8 bases map to TRBD2. V lost 7 bases to trimming and J lost 4 bases; unmatched junction nucleotides: 9. Germline V gene sequence: CDR1 LNHDA, CDR2 SQIVND (reference sequence). CDR3 length: 15 amino acids. The CDR3 is CASTLLGTSYNEQFF. In DNA form, the CDR3 reads TGTGCCAGTACCCTTCTAGGGACTAGTTACAATGAGCAGTTCTTC.

Ten or more counts support this clonotype. The chain couples TRBV7-2 to TRBJ1-1; D call uncertain. V lost 5 bases, J lost 0 bases, and 10 bases lay in between. The V gene's germline CDR1 is SGHTA and CDR2 FQGNSA. The CDR3 is 14 amino acids. The chain's CDR3 is CASSPYGLNTEAFF. In DNA, the CDR3 is TGTGCCAGCAGCCCTTACGGGCTGAACACTGAAGCTTTCTTT.

This clonotype was counted only a few times. The genes are TRBV6-5 and TRBJ2-1; D is unresolved. V lost 2 bases to trimming and J lost 3 bases, with 8 bases between them. The CDR3 contains 14 residues. The germline gives CDR1 MNHEY, CDR2 SVGAGI. The CDR3 here is CASSYPGFYNEQFF. The CDR3 coding sequence is TGTGCCAGCAGTTACCCTGGCTTCTACAATGAGCAGTTCTTC.

The V call is TRBV5-4, the J call TRBJ2-3; D ambiguous. From germline, CDR1 is SGHNT and CDR2 YYREEE (reference sequence). The CDR3 is 12 residues long. The ends were cut back, 4 bases at V and 6 bases at J, with 9 bases in the middle. CDR3 protein: CASSTLVDTQYF. The CDR3 DNA follows: TGTGCCAGCAGCACATTAGTTGATACGCAGTATTTT.

V usage is TRBV20-1 and J usage is TRBJ2-3; tentative D call: TRBD2 (6 bases). This CDR3 is built from 14 residues. Deletions cut 4 bases from V and 3 bases from J, with 14 bases between. In germline, CDR1 is DFQATT, CDR2 SNEGSKA (reference sequence). CDR3 nucleotide sequence: TGCAGTGCTACACTAGCAGTGGGGACAGATACGCAGTATTTT. Translating gives CSATLAVGTDTQYF.

The J gene is TRBJ2-7, the V gene TRBV6-4; tentatively, D is TRBD1 (6 bases). This CDR3 is 17 amino acids long. Trimming took 6 bases from V and 5 from J, leaving 26 bases between them. The germline gives CDR1 MRHNA, CDR2 SNTAGT. The CDR3 loop reads CASRDSPPGLPPHEQYF. The CDR3 nucleotides are TGTGCCAGCAGGGACAGCCCACCTGGACTTCCACCCCACGAGCAGTACTTC.

This clonotype was observed at least ten times. This chain links TRBV3-1 with TRBJ1-5, with 7 bases fitting TRBD1. The CDR3 is made up of 15 amino acids. Germline V gene sequence: CDR1 LGHDT, CDR2 YNNKEL (reference sequence). Germline trimming cut 1 base from V and 7 bases from J; bases unmatched to any gene: 7. The CDR3 bases are TGTGCCAGCAGCCAAGGGGAGGGGGCTAGGCAGCCCCAGCATTTT. This codes for CASSQGEGARQPQHF.

At least ten counts were recorded for this clonotype. The chain couples TRBV20-1 to TRBJ1-1; D is perhaps TRBD1 (5 bases). CDR1 DFQATT and CDR2 SNEGSKA come from the germline V gene (reference sequence). Trimming took off 0 bases at V and 1 base at J, with 9 bases between the two ends. The CDR3 contains 14 residues. The CDR3 DNA sequence: TGCAGTGCTAGAGATGATCAGGGGAACACTGAAGCTTTCTTT. It encodes CSARDDQGNTEAFF.

The chain has TRBV18 and TRBJ2-1, with D unclear. This CDR3 region has 14 residues. Trimming shortened V by 5 bases and J by 3 bases, and 11 bases separated the two germline ends. Germline-derived CDR1 and CDR2 are KGHSH and LQKENI. The CDR3 DNA sequence: TGTGCCAGCTCAGTATCTACTGGCTACAATGAGCAGTTCTTC. It yields the protein CASSVSTGYNEQFF. The whole variable domain, remainder taken from reference TRBV18 and TRBJ2-1, is NAGVMQNPRHLVRRRGQEARLRCSPMKGHSHVYWYRQLPEEGLKFMVYLQKENIIDESGMPKERFSAEFPKEGPSILRIQQVVRGDSAAYFCASSVSTGYNEQFFGPGTRLTVL.

This chain uses TRBV4-3 with TRBJ1-6; unclear D gene. CDR1 and CDR2 (germline): LGHNA, YSLEER. V shed 0 bases and J shed 6 bases, with 15 bases lying between them. The CDR3 length is 17 residues. The CDR3 loop reads CASSQEGEGLGNSPLHF. CDR3 coding DNA: TGCGCCAGCAGCCAAGAGGGCGAGGGCTTGGGTAATTCACCCCTCCACTTT.

This clonotype was seen more than once but under ten times. The rearrangement uses TRBV23-1 and TRBJ1-6; D not resolved. TRBV23-1 is given ORF status, its function remaining uncertain. This CDR3 has 12 residues. V was trimmed by 4 bases and J by 10 bases, leaving 8 bases between them. The CDR3 bases are TGCGCCAGCAGTCGGCTGGGATCACCCCTCCACTTT. It specifies CASSRLGSPLHF.